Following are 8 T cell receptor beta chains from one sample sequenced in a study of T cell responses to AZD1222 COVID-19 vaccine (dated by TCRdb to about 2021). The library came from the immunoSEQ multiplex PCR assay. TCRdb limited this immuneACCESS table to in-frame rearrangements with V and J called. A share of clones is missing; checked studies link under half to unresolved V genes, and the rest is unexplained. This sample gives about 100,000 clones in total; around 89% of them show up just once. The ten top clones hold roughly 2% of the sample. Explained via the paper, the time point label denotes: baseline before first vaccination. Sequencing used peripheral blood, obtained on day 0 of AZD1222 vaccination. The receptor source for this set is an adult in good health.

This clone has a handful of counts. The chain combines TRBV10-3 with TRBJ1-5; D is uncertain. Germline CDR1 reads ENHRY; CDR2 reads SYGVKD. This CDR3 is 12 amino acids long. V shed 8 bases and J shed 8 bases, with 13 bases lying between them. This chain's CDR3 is CAIAKGEEPQHF. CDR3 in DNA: TGTGCCATCGCCAAGGGTGAGGAGCCCCAGCATTTT.

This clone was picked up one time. The CDR3 bases are TGTGCCTGGAGTGGAGGGAGGGGAGATACGCAGTATTTT. Residues: CAWSGGRGDTQYF. The chain joins TRBV30 to TRBJ2-3, with 7 bases lining up with TRBD2. The CDR3 totals 13 residues. From germline, CDR1 is GTSNPN and CDR2 SVGIG (reference sequence). The J segment lost 5 bases and the V segment lost 1 base, leaving 3 bases of the junction unmatched.

CDR3: CASSSRGGVYYGYTF. In nucleotides, the CDR3 is TGTGCCAGTAGCTCCCGGGGAGGGGTATACTATGGCTACACCTTC. The rearrangement uses TRBV19 and TRBJ1-2; possible D gene TRBD1, 5 bases. The CDR3 length is 15 residues. The ends were cut back, 6 bases at V and 3 bases at J, with 17 bases in the middle. Germline CDR1 LNHDA, CDR2 SQIVND (reference sequence).

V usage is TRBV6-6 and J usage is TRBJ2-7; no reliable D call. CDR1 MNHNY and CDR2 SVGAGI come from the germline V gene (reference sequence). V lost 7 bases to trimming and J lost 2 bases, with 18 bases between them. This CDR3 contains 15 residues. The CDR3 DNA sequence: TGTGCCAGCACTACCTTAAATGCAGTAACCTACGAGCAGTACTTC. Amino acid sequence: CASTTLNAVTYEQYF.

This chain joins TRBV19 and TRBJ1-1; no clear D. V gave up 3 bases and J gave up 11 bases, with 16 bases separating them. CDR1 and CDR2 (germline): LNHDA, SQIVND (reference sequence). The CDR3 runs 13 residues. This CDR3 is CASSIGFTPKAFF. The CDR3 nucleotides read TGTGCCAGTAGTATTGGATTTACCCCGAAGGCTTTCTTT. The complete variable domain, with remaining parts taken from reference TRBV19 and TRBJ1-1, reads DGGITQSPKYLFRKEGQNVTLSCEQNLNHDAMYWYRQDPGQGLRLIYYSQIVNDFQKGDIAEGYSVSREKKESFPLTVTSAQKNPTAFYLCASSIGFTPKAFFGQGTRLTVV.

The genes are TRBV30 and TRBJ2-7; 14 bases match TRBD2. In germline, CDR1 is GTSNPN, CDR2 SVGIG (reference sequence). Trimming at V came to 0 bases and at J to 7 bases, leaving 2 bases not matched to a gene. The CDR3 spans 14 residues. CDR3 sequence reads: CAWSVGTSGSEQYF. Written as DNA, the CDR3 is TGTGCCTGGAGTGTCGGGACTAGCGGGAGTGAGCAGTACTTC. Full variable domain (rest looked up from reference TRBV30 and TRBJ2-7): SQTIHQWPATLVQPVGSPLSLECTVEGTSNPNLYWYRQAAGRGLQLLFYSVGIGQISSEVPQNLSASRPQDRQFILSSKKLLLSDSGFYLCAWSVGTSGSEQYFGPGTRLTVT.

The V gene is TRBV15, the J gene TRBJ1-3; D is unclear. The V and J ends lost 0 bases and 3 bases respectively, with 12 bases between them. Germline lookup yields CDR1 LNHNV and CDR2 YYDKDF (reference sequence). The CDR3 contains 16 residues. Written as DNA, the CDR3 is TGTGCCACCAGCAGAGATGGGGTTATAGATGGAAACACCATATATTTT. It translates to CATSRDGVIDGNTIYF.

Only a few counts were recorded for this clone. CDR3 in DNA: TGTGCCAGCACGGACAGGGGTTTTAACGCTGAAGCTTTCTTT. As protein: CASTDRGFNAEAFF. The chain links TRBV28 to TRBJ1-1, with 9 bases lining up with TRBD1. With V trimmed by 7 bases and J by 6 bases, 9 bases remained unmatched. CDR3 length: 14 amino acids. Germline-derived CDR1 and CDR2 are MDHEN and SYDVKM.